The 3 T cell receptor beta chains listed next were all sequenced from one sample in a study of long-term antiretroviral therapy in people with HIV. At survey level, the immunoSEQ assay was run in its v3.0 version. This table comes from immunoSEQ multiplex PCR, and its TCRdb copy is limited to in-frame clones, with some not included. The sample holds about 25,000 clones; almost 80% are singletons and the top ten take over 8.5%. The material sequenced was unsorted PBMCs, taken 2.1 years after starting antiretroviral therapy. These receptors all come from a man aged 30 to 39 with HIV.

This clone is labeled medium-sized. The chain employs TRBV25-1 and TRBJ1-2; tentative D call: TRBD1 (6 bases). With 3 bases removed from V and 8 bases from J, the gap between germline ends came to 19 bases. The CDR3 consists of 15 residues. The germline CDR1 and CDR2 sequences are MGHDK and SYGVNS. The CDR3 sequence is CASSDPGRGAKGYTF. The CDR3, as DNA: TGTGCCAGCAGTGATCCAGGACGGGGGGCTAAGGGCTACACCTTC.

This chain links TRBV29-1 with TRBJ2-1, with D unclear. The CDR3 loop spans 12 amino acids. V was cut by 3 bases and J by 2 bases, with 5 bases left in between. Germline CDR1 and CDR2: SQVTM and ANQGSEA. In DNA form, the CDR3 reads TGCAGCGTTGAGGTAGCCTACAATGAGCAGTTCTTC. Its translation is CSVEVAYNEQFF.

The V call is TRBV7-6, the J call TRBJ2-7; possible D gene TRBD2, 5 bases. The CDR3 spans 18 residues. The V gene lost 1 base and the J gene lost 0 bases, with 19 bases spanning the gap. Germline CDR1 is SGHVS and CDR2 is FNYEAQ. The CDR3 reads CASSLDAGWTPSSYEQYF. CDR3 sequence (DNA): TGTGCCAGCAGCTTAGACGCCGGTTGGACTCCCAGCTCCTACGAGCAGTACTTC.